The present TCR beta chain was sequenced within a study of a mutant IDH1 vaccine in newly diagnosed glioma. CDR1 is MNHEY, CDR2 SMNVEV, per germline (reference sequence). This CDR3 has 15 amino acids. V lost 2 bases and J lost 4, with 15 bases in between. Sample time point: week 23, last vaccination. In the vaccine, a single dose held 300 ug of the mutant IDH1 20-mer peptide, along with topical imiquimod. Assay: immunoSEQ multiplex PCR; the TCRdb copy retains only in-frame clones and omits some. This table holds around 19,000 clones, 82% found once. Comments on this clone: What it recognizes is unknown.

This sequence joins TRBV27 and TRBJ2-7; D tentatively fits TRBD1 or TRBD2 (7 bases each). The clonotype originates from a man aged 25 to 45 with glioma. The sample here was PBMCs, taken from a glioma patient whose treatment included an IDH1 peptide vaccine. This chain's CDR3 is CASSLGQGGPYEQYF. CDR3 DNA: TGTGCCAGCAGTTTAGGGCAGGGGGGGCCGTACGAGCAGTACTTC.